This TCR beta chain was obtained from a study of human T cells and chemical hapten exposure (dated by TCRdb to the early 2020s). Background for the entire study: For sensitization, 2% DPC in acetone was applied to a roughly 2 cm by roughly 2 cm area of upper inner arm skin. The study tracked peripheral blood TCR repertoire changes in vivo during primary and secondary sensitization to the hapten diphenylcyclopropenone (DPC) in alopecia patients. Blood was sampled from patients pre-sensitization (week 0) and at 2, 6 and about 24 weeks after DPC sensitization. Libraries were pooled for sequencing, and per-sample TCR yields varied mainly because of small differences in library volumes within the pool. Blood for TCR sequencing was provided by twenty-nine alopecia patients at one to four time points (pre-sensitization, 2, 6 and 24 weeks). Patch testing was done on the upper back using Finn chambers containing 0.01% DPC, and results were scored after 6 days according to International Contact Dermatitis Research Group standards. Throughout the study period of around 24 weeks, patients also received therapeutic DPC doses to the scalp every week. Most of the patients in the cohort were female, and the cohort covered alopecia areata with under or over 50% scalp involvement, alopecia totalis and alopecia universalis. Study-wide findings and limitations: Because all patients had alopecia, a presumed autoimmune disease, the immune response of the patients might differ from that of healthy individuals. DPC sensitization did not change the number of TCRs with a frequency above 1 in 1000, and there was no evidence of changes in global repertoire structure. Expanded TCRs formed significantly more large CDR3 similarity clusters than pre-sensitization or healthy control sets, consistent with antigen-driven responses. After repeated subsampling, changes were observed in the strength of the expansion versus patch-test correlation and in the threshold at which the correlation became significant. Patch test score correlated positively with the number of PT1 expanded TCRs, reaching significance at thresholds 8, 16 and 32 but not at 4.

The receptor library was made with RACE. Sequencing instrument: NextSeq 500. During library preparation, unique molecular identifiers were attached to individual cDNA molecules so that TCRs could be counted quantitatively and reproducibly. Each blood RNA sample was used to sequence both TCR alpha and TCR beta chains. As for how the authors treated the data: The median number of TCRs per sample was around 100,000, ranging from 23,224 to 690,600. The Decombinator software suite was used to annotate V, J and CDR3 in the TCR reads. For the PS versus PT1 abundance plots, all samples were subsampled to the same number of TCRs (28,000). Expanded TCRs were defined as absent before sensitization and observed at least eight times at the 2-week time point. TCRdb reworked the public reads: Q25 trimming with fastp, MiXCR clone assembly, productive beta chains retained. Rows are unified per CDR3 protein, each entry keeping the most common DNA and genes. TCRdb's processing, not the authors', yielded these V and J calls. The table for this sample lists approximately 340,000 distinct CDR3 sequences; under 8% of them were counted only once. The leading ten clones occupy approximately 8.9% of the sample.

The time point tag for this specimen amounts to: patch test 1, 2 weeks after DPC sensitization. This specimen's treatment or condition label, interpreted: therapeutic diphenylcyclopropenone sensitization with weekly scalp DPC. Blood at each patch-test visit was drawn before the patch test was applied. To be eligible, patients had to be aged 18 to 70, diagnosed with alopecia and judged suitable for DPC therapy, while pregnant patients were excluded. Total RNA was isolated from unfractionated whole blood collected in Tempus Blood RNA tubes. This clonotype was recorded many times. The clone's antigen remains unknown. Base qualities were left out, and no much larger clone turns up one base away. CDR1 and CDR2 are read off the germline V gene as SGHTA and FQGNSA. V is cut by 1 base and J by 5 bases, and the space between the germline ends is 13 bases. CDR3 length: 15 amino acids, cysteine to phenylalanine. The kept DNA is CDR3 alone, 45 bases in frame from the first base.

This clonotype was sampled from a woman aged 18-29 years with alopecia areata. Some clones in this sample may be carry-over from other donors' samples. The sample was whole blood, taken in connection with sensitization to the hapten diphenylcyclopropenone (DPC). The chain is encoded by TRBV7-2 joined to TRBJ2-3; the D gene may be TRBD1 or TRBD2, since each aligns over 6 bases. The DNA sequence is TGTGCCAGCAGCTTAGATGGGGGGCCAGGAGATACGCAGTATTTT. Translation gives CASSLDGGPGDTQYF.